Following are 6 T cell receptor beta chains from one sample sequenced in a study of T cell changes during pregnancy in multiple sclerosis. Repertoires were generated with immunoSEQ multiplex PCR, while TCRdb's copy carries only in-frame clones and drops some. The sample has roughly 58,000 clones, roughly nine tenths seen once. The specimen was CD8+ T cells from peripheral blood mononuclear cells, collected before pregnancy. Receptors originate from a female donor with multiple sclerosis, enrolled in a pregnancy study.

This clone was counted a single time. The chain carries TRBV19 and TRBJ2-1; 10 nucleotides align to TRBD2. The germline V gene has CDR1 LNHDA and CDR2 SQIVND (reference sequence). V lost 4 bases and J lost 4; bases outside the gene matches: 4. This CDR3 contains 15 residues. CDR3 DNA sequence: TGTGCCAGTAGTACACTAGCGGGGCGTTACAATGAGCAGTTCTTC. As protein: CASSTLAGRYNEQFF.

This chain uses TRBV5-1 with TRBJ2-4; D might be TRBD2 (5 bases). The V and J ends lost 4 bases and 3 bases respectively, with 20 bases between them. Germline CDR1 reads SGHRS; CDR2 reads YFSETQ. The CDR3 consists of 17 residues. The chain's CDR3 is CASSQWEPPYVKNIQYF. In nucleotides, the CDR3 is TGCGCCAGCAGCCAATGGGAGCCCCCATATGTCAAAAACATTCAGTACTTC. The variable domain in full, completed from reference TRBV5-1 and TRBJ2-4, reads KAGVTQTPRYLIKTRGQQVTLSCSPISGHRSVSWYQQTPGQGLQFLFEYFSETQRNKGNFPGRFSGRQFSNSRSEMNVSTLELGDSALYLCASSQWEPPYVKNIQYFGAGTRLSVL.

The chain recombines TRBV9 with TRBJ2-1; 10 bases are shared with TRBD2. CDR1 SGDLS and CDR2 YYNGEE come from the germline V gene. This CDR3 has 20 amino acids. V was pared by 4 bases and J by 5 bases, with 21 bases of the junction left unmatched. The DNA of the CDR3 is TGTGCCAGCAGCACTCCAGGGGTCTGGGAACTAGCGGGGAAAAACAATGAGCAGTTCTTC. It specifies CASSTPGVWELAGKNNEQFF. The full variable domain, in which reference TRBV9 and TRBJ2-1 provide the parts outside the CDR3, is DSGVTQTPKHLITATGQRVTLRCSPRSGDLSVYWYQQSLDQGLQFLIQYYNGEERAKGNILERFSAQQFPDLHSELNLSSLELGDSALYFCASSTPGVWELAGKNNEQFFGPGTRLTVL.

V usage is TRBV7-9 and J usage is TRBJ2-1; a possible D gene is TRBD1 (7 bases). The V end was cut by 5 bases, the J end by 5 bases, with 19 bases between. This CDR3 is built from 16 residues. Germline V gene data show CDR1 as SEHNR and CDR2 as FQNEAQ (reference sequence). CDR3 protein: CASSPSSAGGNNEQFF. DNA of the CDR3: TGTGCCAGCAGCCCCAGCTCGGCAGGGGGGAACAATGAGCAGTTCTTC.

The gene calls are TRBV9 and TRBJ1-2, with 7 bases matching TRBD1. Germline V gene sequence: CDR1 SGDLS, CDR2 YYNGEE. V lost 3 bases to trimming and J lost 3 bases; unmatched junction nucleotides: 2. The CDR3 extends over 13 amino acids. The CDR3: CASSAGQDYGYTF. The CDR3 region has the DNA TGTGCCAGCAGCGCTGGACAGGACTATGGCTACACCTTC.

This chain joins TRBV9 and TRBJ2-1; 10 bases match TRBD2. CDR1 is SGDLS and CDR2 is YYNGEE in the germline V gene. The length of the CDR3 is 15 residues. V shed 2 bases and J 9 bases; nucleotides not matched to a gene: 8. CDR3 in amino acids: CASSVFSGGRGEQFF. The CDR3 DNA sequence: TGTGCCAGCAGCGTTTTTAGCGGGGGGCGGGGTGAGCAGTTCTTC.